This is a list of T cell receptor beta chains from one sample in a study of cytomegalovirus exposure and HLA in healthy donors. The table came from immunoSEQ multiplex PCR; TCRdb's copy has only in-frame clones and leaves some out. The sample has some 61,000 clones, around 97% seen once. Material for sequencing was PBMCs. These receptors came from a woman younger than 35 in good health and CMV-seropositive. Both conserved end residues are part of each CDR3. The D gene is left open where the match is weak. The size of a clone is reported for some rows only, either as once, few or many, or as a class for expanded clones.

CDR3: CASSLELAGGNNEQFF
DNA: TGTGCCAGCAGCTTAGAGCTAGCGGGGGGGAACAATGAGCAGTTCTTC
length: 16
J: TRBJ2-1
D: TRBD2
size: .
V: TRBV11-2

CDR3: CASSIRQGGRVNTEAFF
DNA: TGTGCCAGTAGTATACGACAGGGTGGGCGTGTGAACACTGAAGCTTTCTTT
length: 17
J: TRBJ1-1
D: TRBD1
size: .
V: TRBV19

CDR3: CASSSISRKSSGANVLTF
DNA: TGTGCCAGCAGCTCAATCTCCAGGAAGAGCTCTGGGGCCAACGTCCTGACTTTC
length: 18
J: TRBJ2-6
D: .
size: .
V: TRBV11-2

CDR3: CASSPVNGRGETQYF
DNA: TGTGCCAGCTCACCTGTAAACGGGAGAGGGGAGACCCAGTACTTC
length: 15
J: TRBJ2-5
D: .
size: .
V: TRBV18

CDR3: CASSFFALLDLNNEQFF
DNA: TGTGCCAGCAGTTTCTTTGCACTACTTGACCTAAACAATGAGCAGTTCTTC
length: 17
J: TRBJ2-1
D: .
size: .
V: TRBV28

CDR3: CASSLTGPGNTIYF
DNA: TGTGCCAGCAGCCTGACAGGCCCTGGAAACACCATATATTTT
length: 14
J: TRBJ1-3
D: .
size: .
V: TRBV5-6

CDR3: CASRAQGAKSYGYTF
DNA: TGTGCCAGTAGGGCCCAGGGGGCGAAGAGCTATGGCTACACCTTC
length: 15
J: TRBJ1-2
D: TRBD1
size: .
V: TRBV19

CDR3: CASSDPRVRNTEAFF
DNA: TGTGCCAGCAGTGATCCGAGGGTACGGAACACTGAAGCTTTCTTT
length: 15
J: TRBJ1-1
D: .
size: .
V: TRBV2

CDR3: CASSRGPYEQYF
DNA: TGTGCCAGCAGTCGAGGGCCCTACGAGCAGTACTTC
length: 12
J: TRBJ2-7
D: .
size: once
V: TRBV6-5

CDR3: CASSWPGSTYEQYF
DNA: TGCGCCAGCAGCTGGCCGGGGAGCACCTACGAGCAGTACTTC
length: 14
J: TRBJ2-7
D: .
size: .
V: TRBV5-1

CDR3: CAWSQGANEKLFF
DNA: TGTGCCTGGAGCCAGGGGGCTAATGAAAAACTGTTTTTT
length: 13
J: TRBJ1-4
D: TRBD1
size: .
V: TRBV30

CDR3: CAWSVWGGYEQYF
DNA: TGTGCCTGGAGTGTATGGGGGGGCTACGAGCAGTACTTC
length: 13
J: TRBJ2-7
D: TRBD2
size: .
V: TRBV30

CDR3: CASSRDRTNYGYTF
DNA: TGTGCCAGCAGCCGTGACAGAACTAACTATGGCTACACCTTC
length: 14
J: TRBJ1-2
D: .
size: .
V: TRBV25-1

CDR3: CASSLTGGTEAFF
DNA: TGCGCCAGCAGCTTGACAGGGGGCACTGAAGCTTTCTTT
length: 13
J: TRBJ1-1
D: TRBD1
size: .
V: TRBV5-1

CDR3: CASSWEMTVRGELFF
DNA: TGTGCCAGCAGCTGGGAAATGACAGTACGCGGGGAGCTGTTTTTT
length: 15
J: TRBJ2-2
D: .
size: .
V: TRBV5-5